Below, 21 T cell receptor beta chains from the same sample are listed, as sequenced in a study of T cell changes during pregnancy in multiple sclerosis. Measured with immunoSEQ multiplex PCR; TCRdb has only the in-frame clones, and not every one. The sample carries about 28,000 clones, about 88% recorded once. This sample comprised CD4+ T cells from peripheral blood mononuclear cells, obtained in the second trimester of pregnancy. The source is a female donor with multiple sclerosis, enrolled in a pregnancy study.

The V and J genes are TRBV27 and TRBJ2-5; 9 bases line up with TRBD2. In germline, CDR1 is MNHEY, CDR2 SMNVEV (reference sequence). V shed 0 bases and J 5 bases; nucleotides not matched to a gene: 7. The CDR3 extends over 16 amino acids. The CDR3: CASSLSQRGVGETQYF. CDR3 bases: TGTGCCAGCAGTTTATCCCAGCGGGGGGTTGGGGAGACCCAGTACTTC.

The gene calls are TRBV2 and TRBJ1-5; 9 bases are shared with TRBD1. Trimming removed 3 bases from V and 5 bases from J; junction bases left unmatched: 2. There are 14 residues in the CDR3. Germline assignment: CDR1 SNHLY and CDR2 FYNNEI. The CDR3 bases are TGTGCCAGCAGTGATAGGACAGGGGATCAGCCCCAGCATTTT. It codes for CASSDRTGDQPQHF.

The rearrangement links TRBV29-1 to TRBJ2-1; 8 nucleotides match TRBD2. The V segment lost 6 bases and the J segment 0 bases; nucleotides outside the gene matches: 4. The germline V gene has CDR1 SQVTM and CDR2 ANQGSEA. This CDR3 has 14 residues. As DNA, the CDR3 is TGCAGCGTAAGCGGGGGTGACTCCTACAATGAGCAGTTCTTC. Translation: CSVSGGDSYNEQFF.

V gene TRBV30 combines with J gene TRBJ2-7, with 8 bases aligning to TRBD1. Trimming took 1 base from V and 1 from J; bases not matched to a gene: 9. Per germline, CDR1 GTSNPN and CDR2 SVGIG (reference sequence). CDR3 length equals 16 residues. CDR3 sequence (DNA): TGTGCCTGGAGTGCCCGACAGGGGCGGCTATCCTACGAGCAGTACTTC. Residues: CAWSARQGRLSYEQYF.

This clone was counted a single time. The chain recombines TRBV7-8 with TRBJ2-1; the match to TRBD1 covers 8 bases. This CDR3 has 14 residues. Germline-derived CDR1 and CDR2 are SGHVS and FQNEAQ. V shed 4 bases, J shed 5 bases, and the junction held 4 bases outside the gene matches. CDR3 protein: CASSYQGAHNEQFF. CDR3 sequence (DNA): TGTGCCAGCAGCTACCAGGGGGCCCACAATGAGCAGTTCTTC.

CDR3 sequence reads: CASSLVAYGYTF. The CDR3 coding sequence is TGTGCCAGCAGCTTGGTAGCCTATGGCTACACCTTC. The chain combines TRBV5-6 with TRBJ1-2; D is ambiguous. The CDR3 is 12 amino acids. V was pared by 0 bases and J by 4 bases, with 4 bases between. Per the germline V gene, CDR1 is SGHDT and CDR2 is YYEEEE.

The chain uses TRBV19 and TRBJ2-1; 10 nucleotides line up with TRBD1. The J segment lost 4 bases and the V segment lost 6 bases, leaving 9 bases of the junction unmatched. CDR1 is LNHDA and CDR2 is SQIVND in the germline V gene (reference sequence). CDR3 length: 16 amino acids. In DNA, the CDR3 is TGTGCCAGTAGCCTCGCCGGGACAGGGGCTTACAATGAGCAGTTCTTC. The encoded protein is CASSLAGTGAYNEQFF. Variable domain in full (rest from reference TRBV19 and TRBJ2-1): DGGITQSPKYLFRKEGQNVTLSCEQNLNHDAMYWYRQDPGQGLRLIYYSQIVNDFQKGDIAEGYSVSREKKESFPLTVTSAQKNPTAFYLCASSLAGTGAYNEQFFGPGTRLTVL.

This sequence joins TRBV6-6 and TRBJ2-1; 7 bases fit TRBD1. V lost 2 bases to trimming and J lost 0 bases; unmatched junction nucleotides: 4. Looked up from germline, CDR1 is MNHNY and CDR2 is SVGAGI (reference sequence). This CDR3 contains 16 residues. CDR3 protein: CASSYPQGVSYNEQFF. The CDR3 coding sequence is TGTGCCAGCAGTTACCCGCAGGGGGTCTCCTACAATGAGCAGTTCTTC.

This chain joins TRBV2 and TRBJ2-2; 7 bases are shared with TRBD2. The trim removed 7 bases at V and 7 bases at J, leaving 9 bases unmatched. Per the germline V gene, CDR1 is SNHLY and CDR2 is FYNNEI. The CDR3 length is 14 residues. The chain's CDR3 is CASTTSGGNGELFF. CDR3 DNA: TGTGCCAGCACTACATCGGGGGGTAACGGGGAGCTGTTTTTT. The full variable domain, its missing parts supplied by reference TRBV2 and TRBJ2-2, is EPEVTQTPSHQVTQMGQEVILRCVPISNHLYFYWYRQILGQKVEFLVSFYNNEISEKSEIFDDQFSVERPDGSNFTLKIRSTKLEDSAMYFCASTTSGGNGELFFGEGSRLTVL.

This chain links TRBV7-9 with TRBJ1-1, with no clear D. Germline CDR1 is SEHNR and CDR2 is FQNEAQ (reference sequence). The CDR3 covers 12 residues. The germline V and J ends were trimmed by 3 bases and 6 bases, with 8 bases remaining between them. The DNA for the CDR3 is TGTGCCAGCAGCTTGATCTCGGCTGAAGCTTTCTTT. Its translation: CASSLISAEAFF.

This chain connects TRBV30 to TRBJ1-5; no firm D call. V was pared by 4 bases and J by 3 bases, with 10 bases between. This CDR3 has 13 residues. Germline V CDR1 and CDR2: GTSNPN, SVGIG (reference sequence). In DNA, the CDR3 is TGTGCCTGGAACGGGGAGAACAATCAGCCCCAGCATTTT. It encodes CAWNGENNQPQHF.

The gene calls are TRBV5-1 and TRBJ1-6; D might be TRBD1 (5 bases). V dropped 0 bases and J dropped 6 bases, with 13 bases sitting between them. Germline V CDR1 and CDR2: SGHRS, YFSETQ. The length of the CDR3 is 16 residues. The CDR3 nucleotides are TGCGCCAGCAGCTTGGAAGGGGTATCCCGTAATTCACCCCTCCACTTT. Translating it yields CASSLEGVSRNSPLHF.

By its share, this clone is medium-sized. The chain links TRBV30 to TRBJ1-5; D may be TRBD1 (6 bases). V gave up 2 bases and J gave up 2 bases, with 13 bases separating them. Germline V gene data show CDR1 as GTSNPN and CDR2 as SVGIG (reference sequence). The CDR3 contains 15 residues. The CDR3 DNA reads as TGTGCCTGGAGTCGCGCGGACAGTCGCAATCAGCCCCAGCATTTT. This codes for CAWSRADSRNQPQHF.

This clone was recorded once. V is TRBV5-6 and J is TRBJ2-1; possibly TRBD2 for D (6 bases). V was pared by 4 bases and J by 8 bases, with 7 bases between. The CDR3 covers 11 residues. The V gene's germline CDR1 is SGHDT and CDR2 YYEEEE. CDR3 protein: CASSPGDEQFF. CDR3 sequence (DNA): TGTGCCAGCAGCCCGGGGGATGAGCAGTTCTTC.

This clone was detected only a few times. The J gene is TRBJ1-2, the V gene TRBV7-3, with D possibly being TRBD1 (6 bases). CDR1 SGHTA and CDR2 FQGTGA come from the germline V gene. This CDR3 region has 15 residues. V shed 4 bases and J shed 7 bases, with 19 bases lying between them. Here the CDR3 reads CASSSNAGGAIGYTF. The CDR3 DNA sequence: TGTGCCAGCAGCTCGAATGCGGGGGGCGCGATTGGCTACACCTTC.

J is TRBJ1-5 and V is TRBV4-1; D is ambiguous. The CDR3 has 14 amino acids. Germline CDR1 MGHRA, CDR2 YSYEKL. Trimming stripped 0 bases from V and 1 base from J, with 4 bases between. CDR3 amino acids: CASSQDGSNQPQHF. In nucleotides, the CDR3 is TGCGCCAGCAGCCAAGATGGCAGCAATCAGCCCCAGCATTTT.

J is TRBJ1-1 and V is TRBV6-6; D might be TRBD1 (5 bases). The CDR3 sequence is 12 residues long. Trimming left V 0 bases short and J 9 bases short, with 8 bases between. Germline V gene data show CDR1 as MNHNY and CDR2 as SVGAGI (reference sequence). The CDR3 sequence is CASSYSQAKAFF. DNA for the CDR3: TGTGCCAGCAGTTACTCACAGGCAAAAGCTTTCTTT.

In regard to this clone: One junction end does not reproduce the germline sequence, and a read error may be involved. This chain joins TRBV5-4 and TRBJ1-1; TRBD1 aligns across 8 bases. From germline, CDR1 is SGHNT and CDR2 YYREEE (reference sequence). CDR3 length: 14 residues. The CDR3 sequence is CASRLDRAVAEAFF. The CDR3 DNA sequence: TGTGCCAGCAGGTTGGACAGGGCCGTGGCTGAAGCTTTCTTT.

The rearrangement links TRBV11-2 to TRBJ2-2; D is ambiguous. Germline CDR1 SGHAT, CDR2 FQNNGV. Deletions cut 3 bases from V and 3 bases from J, with 14 bases between. The CDR3 covers 16 residues. In nucleotides, the CDR3 is TGTGCCAGCAGCTTGAGCGATTTCTGGGACACCGGGGAGCTGTTTTTT. Its protein is CASSLSDFWDTGELFF.

There are a few counts of this clone. The rearrangement uses TRBV7-6 and TRBJ2-7; TRBD2 is a possible D gene (6 bases). The CDR3 is made up of 15 amino acids. V was shortened by 4 bases and J by 0 bases, with 13 bases between the two germline ends. Germline values: CDR1 SGHVS, CDR2 FNYEAQ. In DNA form, the CDR3 reads TGTGCCAGCAGCTATAAGGACGGGAGCTCCTACGAGCAGTACTTC. Its protein product is CASSYKDGSSYEQYF.

V and J are TRBV10-3 and TRBJ2-1; the match to TRBD2 covers 8 bases. This CDR3 region has 13 residues. The ends lost 7 bases at V and 7 bases at J; junction bases unmatched: 6. Germline V gene sequence: CDR1 ENHRY, CDR2 SYGVKD. The CDR3 coding sequence is TGTGCCATCAAGACGGGGGGGCCAAATGAGCAGTTCTTC. Protein sequence: CAIKTGGPNEQFF.